A single sample is the source of the 26 T cell receptor beta chains below, sequenced in a study of CD8+ T cells in alopecia areata. RNA extraction was followed by reverse transcription into cDNA, which acted as the sequencing template. Profiling relied on immunoSEQ multiplex PCR, and the TCRdb table lists in-frame clones only, not all of them. Among around 100,000 clones listed, approximately 58% were seen once. Source material: CD4+ T cells sorted from blood. Source of these receptors: a human donor in good health.

The chain uses TRBV6-1 and TRBJ1-1, with D possibly being TRBD1 (5 bases). The CDR3 runs 16 residues. Germline CDR1 reads MNHNS; CDR2 reads SASEGT. The V and J ends lost 6 bases and 6 bases respectively, with 23 bases between them. The CDR3 sequence: CASSELGVVKGAEAFF. Written as DNA, the CDR3 is TGTGCCAGCAGCGAATTAGGGGTGGTAAAAGGAGCTGAAGCTTTCTTT.

The chain carries TRBV5-1 and TRBJ1-2; D not resolved. CDR1 is SGHRS and CDR2 is YFSETQ in the germline V gene. Trimming pared 0 bases from V and 4 bases from J, leaving 10 bases between. The length of the CDR3 is 14 residues. The CDR3 coding sequence is TGCGCCAGCAGCTTGGGAGTAGGCGGCTATGGCTACACCTTC. Translated: CASSLGVGGYGYTF.

V gene TRBV28 combines with J gene TRBJ2-7, with D perhaps given as TRBD1 or TRBD2 (5 bases each). The ends were cut back, 4 bases at V and 2 bases at J, with 12 bases in the middle. In germline, CDR1 is MDHEN, CDR2 SYDVKM. The CDR3 runs to 14 residues. CDR3 region: CASSSGTSPYEQYF. The CDR3 DNA is TGTGCCAGCAGTTCCGGGACCAGCCCCTACGAGCAGTACTTC. Based on the CDR3 plus reference TRBV28 and TRBJ2-7, the full variable domain is DVKVTQSSRYLVKRTGEKVFLECVQDMDHENMFWYRQDPGLGLRLIYFSYDVKMKEKGDIPEGYSVSREKKERFSLILESASTNQTSMYLCASSSGTSPYEQYFGPGTRLTVT.

The rearrangement links TRBV27 to TRBJ1-4, with D possibly TRBD1 on 5 matching bases. V dropped 10 bases and J dropped 4 bases, with 10 bases sitting between them. The V gene's germline CDR1 is MNHEY and CDR2 SMNVEV (reference sequence). This CDR3 region has 12 residues. CDR3 residues: CATRGVNEKLFF. The DNA for the CDR3 is TGTGCCACCCGGGGGGTTAATGAAAAACTGTTTTTT.

The chain joins TRBV29-1 to TRBJ2-2, with D possibly matching TRBD1 (6 bases). V was cut by 4 bases and J by 1 base, with 16 bases left in between. Germline assignment: CDR1 SQVTM and CDR2 ANQGSEA. The CDR3 is made up of 16 amino acids. CDR3 coding DNA: TGCAGCGTTGGCCCCCGGCAGGGGAGGAACACCGGGGAGCTGTTTTTT. Amino acid sequence: CSVGPRQGRNTGELFF.

This clone was detected a few times. This sequence joins TRBV30 and TRBJ1-2, with 7 bases that match TRBD1. Germline V gene lookup returns CDR1 GTSNPN and CDR2 SVGIG (reference sequence). CDR3 length: 12 residues. V lost 2 bases and J lost 5; bases outside the gene matches: 2. The CDR3 spells CAWSPQGYGYTF. The CDR3, as DNA: TGTGCCTGGAGTCCACAGGGGTATGGCTACACCTTC.

This clone was detected a few times. This chain connects TRBV18 to TRBJ2-3; D unclear. CDR3 length: 13 residues. V lost 5 bases and J lost 0, with 6 bases in between. Germline-derived CDR1 and CDR2 are KGHSH and LQKENI. CDR3 sequence: CASSSTSTDTQYF. The CDR3 DNA reads as TGTGCCAGCTCATCGACTAGCACAGATACGCAGTATTTT.

This clone came up a few times. The chain is built from TRBV7-8 and TRBJ1-2; 8 bases map to TRBD1. CDR1 SGHVS and CDR2 FQNEAQ come from the germline V gene. Trimming at V came to 5 bases and at J to 2 bases, leaving 19 bases not matched to a gene. This CDR3 spans 19 amino acids. This chain's CDR3 is CASSVSGGAARSSNYGYTF. In DNA, the CDR3 is TGTGCCAGCAGCGTATCAGGGGGCGCGGCGAGGTCCAGCAACTATGGCTACACCTTC.

The rearrangement links TRBV7-3 to TRBJ1-6, with 8 bases fitting TRBD1. The CDR3 length is 16 residues. Per the germline V gene, CDR1 is SGHTA and CDR2 is FQGTGA. Trimming at V came to 3 bases and at J to 2 bases, leaving 3 bases not matched to a gene. For the CDR3, the DNA is TGTGCCAGCAGCTTGCAGGGGGCCACCTATAATTCACCCCTCCACTTT. This encodes CASSLQGATYNSPLHF.

The rearrangement links TRBV7-3 to TRBJ2-2, with D uncertain. The CDR3 has 16 amino acids. Between the trimmed V and J ends, which lost 5 bases and 2 bases, there was a span of 15 bases. From germline, CDR1 is SGHTA and CDR2 FQGTGA. In DNA, the CDR3 is TGTGCCAGCAGCCAGACCCAACACCAAAACACCGGGGAGCTGTTTTTT. As protein: CASSQTQHQNTGELFF.

The J gene is TRBJ1-6, the V gene TRBV7-2; D gene uncertain. The CDR3 covers 14 residues. Germline lookup yields CDR1 SGHTA and CDR2 FQGNSA. Trimming took 4 bases from V and 6 from J, leaving 10 bases between them. The CDR3 spells CASSSGQLNSPLHF. The CDR3 DNA sequence: TGTGCCAGCAGCTCCGGGCAACTTAATTCACCCCTCCACTTT. The full variable domain, its missing parts supplied by reference TRBV7-2 and TRBJ1-6, is GAGVSQSPSNKVTEKGKDVELRCDPISGHTALYWYRQSLGQGLEFLIYFQGNSAPDKSGLPSDRFSAERTGGSVSTLTIQRTQQEDSAVYLCASSSGQLNSPLHFGNGTRLTVT.

This clone appeared a few times. As DNA, the CDR3 is TGTGCCAGCAGTCCGGGAGGTGGCAGCCTCTACGAGCAGTACTTC. Translating gives CASSPGGGSLYEQYF. The chain links TRBV6-6 to TRBJ2-7; 7 bases are a match to TRBD2. The germline CDR1 and CDR2 sequences are MNHNY and SVGAGI (reference sequence). This CDR3 is 15 amino acids long. With 5 bases clipped from V and 3 bases from J, the junction kept 10 bases outside the gene matches.

This chain links TRBV29-1 with TRBJ1-2; 8 bases map to TRBD1. The germline V gene encodes CDR1 SQVTM and CDR2 ANQGSEA. The CDR3 has 12 amino acids. V shed 1 base and J 8 bases; nucleotides not matched to a gene: 3. In DNA form, the CDR3 reads TGCAGCGTTGAAGCACAGGGGGACGGCTACACCTTC. It encodes CSVEAQGDGYTF.

The chain is built from TRBV7-8 and TRBJ1-5; D is possibly TRBD1 (5 bases). This CDR3 has 18 residues. Germline V CDR1 and CDR2: SGHVS, FQNEAQ. Trimming took 5 bases from V and 5 from J, leaving 25 bases between them. The CDR3 DNA follows: TGTGCCAGCAGCCCTGAAGAACGGTTATCGGGGACGGATCAGCCCCAGCATTTT. As protein: CASSPEERLSGTDQPQHF.

This chain links TRBV19 with TRBJ1-5; perhaps TRBD1 as D (5 bases). This CDR3 has 18 residues. V gave up 6 bases and J gave up 3 bases, with 24 bases separating them. The V gene's germline CDR1 is LNHDA and CDR2 SQIVND (reference sequence). The CDR3, as DNA: TGTGCCAGTAGAGGTGAATGGGTAGTTGGGGGGTACAATCAGCCCCAGCATTTT. Its protein product is CASRGEWVVGGYNQPQHF.

The sample holds a few counts of this clone. The rearrangement links TRBV27 to TRBJ2-7; D not resolved. Germline loops: CDR1 MNHEY, CDR2 SMNVEV (reference sequence). CDR3 length: 15 amino acids. Trimming took off 5 bases at V and 4 bases at J, with 18 bases between the two ends. CDR3 bases: TGTGCCAGCAGTCCGAAGGCAGGACGAAGTTACGAGCAGTACTTC. Translated: CASSPKAGRSYEQYF.

The rearrangement links TRBV9 to TRBJ2-7; 11 bases map to TRBD1. With V trimmed by 3 bases and J by 5 bases, 13 bases remained unmatched. CDR3 length: 17 amino acids. Germline lookup yields CDR1 SGDLS and CDR2 YYNGEE. For the CDR3, the DNA is TGTGCCAGCAGCGCCTACTCCGGGACAGGGGGTGTCAACGAGCAGTACTTC. This codes for CASSAYSGTGGVNEQYF.

The chain joins TRBV30 to TRBJ2-1; weak D call: TRBD1 (6 bases). Trimming removed 7 bases at V and 8 bases at J, with 12 bases between. The CDR3 consists of 11 residues. Germline V gene data show CDR1 as GTSNPN and CDR2 as SVGIG (reference sequence). CDR3 nucleotides: TGTGCCTCCTCACAGGGACATGAGCAGTTCTTC. It yields the protein CASSQGHEQFF.

This clone was counted ten times or more. This chain uses TRBV7-2 with TRBJ1-6; 10 nucleotides align to TRBD1. The trim removed 5 bases at V and 7 bases at J, leaving 8 bases unmatched. The V gene's germline CDR1 is SGHTA and CDR2 FQGNSA. The CDR3 is 16 amino acids. The DNA for the CDR3 is TGTGCCAGCAGCCAAGCCCCGGGACAGGGGAATTCACCCCTCCACTTT. Protein product: CASSQAPGQGNSPLHF. The variable domain in full, completed from reference TRBV7-2 and TRBJ1-6, reads GAGVSQSPSNKVTEKGKDVELRCDPISGHTALYWYRQSLGQGLEFLIYFQGNSAPDKSGLPSDRFSAERTGGSVSTLTIQRTQQEDSAVYLCASSQAPGQGNSPLHFGNGTRLTVT.

With respect to this clone: Other DNA sequences within the sample encode an identical CDR3. The CDR3 loop reads CAWDRGNTEAFF. In DNA, the CDR3 is TGTGCCTGGGACAGGGGTAACACTGAAGCTTTCTTT. This chain connects TRBV30 to TRBJ1-1; 8 positions match TRBD1. CDR3 length: 12 residues. The V segment lost 5 bases and the J segment 2 bases; nucleotides outside the gene matches: 1. CDR1 GTSNPN and CDR2 SVGIG come from the germline V gene (reference sequence).

This clone turned up a few times. This sequence joins TRBV5-6 and TRBJ1-2; TRBD1 matches at 7 bases. The trim removed 0 bases at V and 7 bases at J, leaving 12 bases unmatched. Germline V gene sequence: CDR1 SGHDT, CDR2 YYEEEE. The CDR3 runs to 16 residues. The CDR3 nucleotides read TGTGCCAGCAGCTTGGAGGTCACAGGGGTGGTAGGTGGCTACACCTTC. This codes for CASSLEVTGVVGGYTF.

The chain uses TRBV10-3 and TRBJ2-5; D call uncertain. Germline V gives CDR1 ENHRY, CDR2 SYGVKD. The CDR3 covers 14 residues. The V end lost 0 bases, the J end lost 2 bases, and 7 bases lay between the germline ends. The CDR3 nucleotides are TGTGCCATCAGTGAGTCCCTAGTACAAGAGACCCAGTACTTC. This gives the protein CAISESLVQETQYF.

This rearrangement joins TRBV11-2 to TRBJ2-2; D unresolved. Germline V gene sequence: CDR1 SGHAT, CDR2 FQNNGV. Deletions cut 1 base from V and 10 bases from J, with 19 bases between. The CDR3 length is 16 residues. The DNA for the CDR3 is TGTGCCAGCAGCTTAGGCCAACGGATCCTTTTAGAGGAGCTGTTTTTT. It translates to CASSLGQRILLEELFF.

The V gene is TRBV19, the J gene TRBJ1-5, with D unresolved. This CDR3 spans 16 amino acids. Germline values: CDR1 LNHDA, CDR2 SQIVND (reference sequence). Trimming took off 8 bases at V and 0 bases at J, with 17 bases between the two ends. CDR3 sequence (DNA): TGTGCCAGTGCCACTTACATCGCCAGTAGCAATCAGCCCCAGCATTTT. It specifies CASATYIASSNQPQHF.

A remark on this clone: Other DNA sequences from this sample encode an identical CDR3 as well. This chain joins TRBV5-1 and TRBJ1-5, with 8 bases aligning to TRBD1. V lost 4 bases and J lost 5; bases outside the gene matches: 2. Germline V gene data show CDR1 as SGHRS and CDR2 as YFSETQ. The CDR3 loop spans 13 amino acids. The CDR3 is CASSETGDQPQHF. Here the CDR3 DNA reads TGCGCCAGCAGCGAGACAGGGGATCAGCCCCAGCATTTT.

The chain is built from TRBV28 and TRBJ1-4, with TRBD1 as a possible D gene (6 bases). The V end was cut by 6 bases, the J end by 7 bases, with 15 bases between. The CDR3 consists of 14 residues. CDR1 and CDR2 (germline): MDHEN, SYDVKM. The CDR3 nucleotides are TGTGCCAGCAGCACAAGGGGGGATGGTGAAAAACTGTTTTTT. This sequence encodes CASSTRGDGEKLFF.